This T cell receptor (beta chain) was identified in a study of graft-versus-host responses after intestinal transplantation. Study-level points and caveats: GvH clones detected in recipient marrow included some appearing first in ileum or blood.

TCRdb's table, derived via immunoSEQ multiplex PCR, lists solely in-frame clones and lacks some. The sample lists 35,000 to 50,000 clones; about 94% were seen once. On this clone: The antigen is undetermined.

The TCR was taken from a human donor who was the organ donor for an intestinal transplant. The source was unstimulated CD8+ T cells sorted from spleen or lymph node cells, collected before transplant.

The CDR3 DNA sequence: TGTGCCAGCAGCGTAAACGAAAATGAGCAGTTCTTC. This sequence encodes CASSVNENEQFF. This chain links TRBV9 with TRBJ2-1; D ambiguous. The germline CDR1 and CDR2 sequences are SGDLS and YYNGEE. The CDR3 covers 12 residues. Trimming cost V 1 base and J 7 bases, with 6 bases left between them.